These 21 T cell receptor beta chains share one sample of origin, sequenced in a study of blood T cell repertoires in COVID-19. Produced via immunoSEQ multiplex PCR; TCRdb's table is partial and in-frame only. The sample includes 390,000 or so clones, roughly four fifths of them seen just once. The sequenced material came from PBMCs or T cells enriched from blood (not recorded which). Receptors were obtained from a woman between 45 and 60 years old who had recovered from COVID-19.

V and J are TRBV27 and TRBJ1-6, with D unclear. Germline loops: CDR1 MNHEY, CDR2 SMNVEV (reference sequence). V gave up 8 bases and J gave up 4 bases, with 6 bases separating them. The CDR3 has 12 amino acids. The CDR3 here is CASARYNSPLHF. The CDR3 DNA reads TGTGCCAGCGCTAGGTATAATTCACCCCTCCACTTT.

The chain combines TRBV28 with TRBJ1-2; unclear D gene. V lost 2 bases to trimming and J lost 3 bases, with 7 bases between them. The CDR3 is made up of 13 amino acids. The V gene's germline CDR1 is MDHEN and CDR2 SYDVKM. The CDR3 DNA reads TGTGCCAGCAGTTTAGGCCCAGACTATGGCTACACCTTC. Its protein product is CASSLGPDYGYTF.

This clone appeared a few times. The chain combines TRBV3-1 (or the pseudogene TRBV3-2) with TRBJ1-2, with D perhaps matching TRBD1 (5 bases). Germline assignment: CDR1 LGHDT and CDR2 YNNKEL (reference sequence). The V end lost 4 bases, the J end lost 7 bases, and 19 bases lay between the germline ends. The CDR3 covers 15 residues. For the CDR3, the DNA is TGTGCCAGCAGCCCAACCTCGGGGGGGACCATTGGCTACACCTTC. This codes for CASSPTSGGTIGYTF.

This rearrangement joins TRBV19 to TRBJ1-2, with 7 bases aligning to TRBD1. The CDR3 has 14 residues. V shed 4 bases, J shed 2 bases, and the junction held 4 bases outside the gene matches. Germline assignment: CDR1 LNHDA and CDR2 SQIVND (reference sequence). The CDR3 spells CASSTAGGNYGYTF. CDR3 DNA: TGTGCCAGTAGTACAGCAGGGGGGAACTATGGCTACACCTTC. The complete variable domain, with remaining parts taken from reference TRBV19 and TRBJ1-2, reads DGGITQSPKYLFRKEGQNVTLSCEQNLNHDAMYWYRQDPGQGLRLIYYSQIVNDFQKGDIAEGYSVSREKKESFPLTVTSAQKNPTAFYLCASSTAGGNYGYTFGSGTRLTVV.

The CDR3 DNA reads as TGTGCCAGCAGTACAGGGGGTGACTATGGCTACACCTTC. It specifies CASSTGGDYGYTF. The chain joins TRBV12-3 or TRBV12-4 to TRBJ1-2; 8 bases agree with TRBD1. CDR3 length equals 13 residues. V gave up 5 bases and J gave up 3 bases; unmatched junction bases: 2.

V and J are TRBV2 and TRBJ1-2; 9 bases match TRBD1. The trim removed 6 bases at V and 8 bases at J, leaving 7 bases unmatched. The CDR3 length is 13 residues. Germline assignment: CDR1 SNHLY and CDR2 FYNNEI. This CDR3 reads CASRVGQGGGYTF. DNA for the CDR3: TGTGCCAGCAGAGTGGGACAGGGCGGCGGCTACACCTTC.

V usage is TRBV5-1 and J usage is TRBJ2-4; no clear D. Trimming stripped 5 bases from V and 8 bases from J, with 8 bases between. The CDR3 spans 11 residues. Germline CDR1 reads SGHRS; CDR2 reads YFSETQ. The CDR3 DNA is TGCGCCAGCAGGAGAGAGGACATTCAGTACTTC. It encodes CASRREDIQYF.

The V and J genes are TRBV10-3 and TRBJ2-2; 7 nucleotides line up with TRBD2. Germline V gene lookup returns CDR1 ENHRY and CDR2 SYGVKD. J lost 7 bases, V lost 4 bases, and 0 bases had no gene match. The CDR3 has 12 residues. The chain's CDR3 is CAISAGGGELFF. Here the CDR3 DNA reads TGTGCCATCAGTGCGGGGGGCGGGGAGCTGTTTTTT.

This chain connects TRBV5-5 to TRBJ1-3; D is undetermined. V gave up 0 bases and J gave up 4 bases, with 5 bases separating them. The CDR3 totals 13 residues. Germline CDR1 and CDR2: SGHKS and YYEKEE (reference sequence). CDR3 nucleotide sequence: TGTGCCAGCAGCTTGGATCCGGGAAACACCATATATTTT. This gives the protein CASSLDPGNTIYF.

This chain links TRBV29-1 with TRBJ1-1; 9 bases agree with TRBD1. CDR1 SQVTM and CDR2 ANQGSEA come from the germline V gene. The ends lost 5 bases at V and 2 bases at J; junction bases unmatched: 6. The CDR3 covers 14 residues. DNA of the CDR3: TGCAGCGTTCGGATGGGACAGGGTAACACTGAAGCTTTCTTT. Translation: CSVRMGQGNTEAFF.

The chain recombines TRBV29-1 with TRBJ2-2; D is undetermined. V lost 7 bases and J 9 bases, leaving 12 bases between the germline ends. The CDR3 is made up of 11 amino acids. The germline V gene has CDR1 SQVTM and CDR2 ANQGSEA. The CDR3 nucleotides are TGCAGCGCCTCGACTTGGTGGGAGCTGTTTTTT. Translated, it gives CSASTWWELFF.

This clone occurred once. V gene TRBV16 combines with J gene TRBJ1-3; D not certain. Germline values: CDR1 KGHSY, CDR2 FQNENV. Trimming left V 2 bases short and J 1 base short, with 9 bases between. The CDR3 runs to 15 residues. The CDR3 sequence: CASSQRRRSGNTIYF. In nucleotides, the CDR3 is TGTGCCAGCAGCCAAAGGCGGAGGTCTGGAAACACCATATATTTT.

V and J are TRBV6-5 and TRBJ2-1; 8 nucleotides agree with TRBD2. Germline V gene sequence: CDR1 MNHEY, CDR2 SVGAGI. V was pared by 7 bases and J by 4 bases, with 6 bases of the junction left unmatched. The CDR3 contains 14 residues. CDR3: CASTLREAYNEQFF. The CDR3 DNA sequence: TGTGCCAGCACTCTGCGGGAGGCTTACAATGAGCAGTTCTTC.

In nucleotides, the CDR3 is TGCGCCAGCAGTGAACGACAGGGTAATGGCTACACCTTC. Translating it yields CASSERQGNGYTF. This chain uses TRBV10-2 with TRBJ1-2, with 7 bases matching TRBD1. V trimming: 3 bases; J trimming: 6 bases; junction bases outside the gene matches: 4. The CDR3 extends over 13 amino acids. Looked up from germline, CDR1 is WSHSY and CDR2 is SAAADI.

This clone was seen more than once but under ten times. The CDR3 DNA sequence: TGTGCCAGCAGTTTATCCGGGCTAGTGGAGGGCGGTGAGCAGTTCTTC. Translated: CASSLSGLVEGGEQFF. This chain uses TRBV27 with TRBJ2-1; D might be TRBD2 (6 bases). The V gene's germline CDR1 is MNHEY and CDR2 SMNVEV (reference sequence). This CDR3 contains 16 residues. The germline V and J ends were trimmed by 0 bases and 9 bases, with 18 bases remaining between them.

The chain joins TRBV7-2 to TRBJ2-6; 8 positions agree with TRBD2. The CDR3 is 19 residues long. The germline gives CDR1 SGHTA, CDR2 FQGNSA. V was pared by 0 bases and J by 0 bases, with 7 bases of the junction left unmatched. CDR3 coding DNA: TGTGCCAGCAGCTTAGCGCGCCTAGCGGGCCCCTCTGGGGCCAACGTCCTGACTTTC. Protein product: CASSLARLAGPSGANVLTF. Using reference TRBV7-2 and TRBJ2-6 for the parts outside the CDR3, the full variable domain is GAGVSQSPSNKVTEKGKDVELRCDPISGHTALYWYRQSLGQGLEFLIYFQGNSAPDKSGLPSDRFSAERTGGSVSTLTIQRTQQEDSAVYLCASSLARLAGPSGANVLTFGAGSRLTVL.

In this sample, this clone turned up once. The germline gene is not matched at one end of the junction; a read error may be the cause. The genes are TRBV6-1 and TRBJ1-2, with D maybe TRBD1 (5 bases). This CDR3 has 14 residues. Germline V gene sequence: CDR1 MNHNS, CDR2 SASEGT. CDR3 residues: CASREDSSNYGYTF. DNA for the CDR3: TGTGCCAGCAGAGAAGACAGTTCTAACTATGGCTACACCTTC.

The chain is built from TRBV2 and TRBJ1-5; tentative D call: TRBD1 (6 bases). Germline V lookup: CDR1 SNHLY, CDR2 FYNNEI. V lost 6 bases to trimming and J lost 4 bases, with 13 bases between them. This CDR3 contains 14 residues. As DNA, the CDR3 is TGTGCCAGCAGGGGGGACACTTTTAATCAGCCCCAGCATTTT. This translates into CASRGDTFNQPQHF.

This clone occurred once. The rearrangement joins TRBV5-1 to TRBJ1-1; TRBD1 matches at 7 bases. The CDR3 runs 16 residues. V trimming: 2 bases; J trimming: 10 bases; junction bases outside the gene matches: 17. CDR1 is SGHRS, CDR2 YFSETQ, per germline. CDR3 sequence: CASSFHGEGAGGVAFF. CDR3 sequence (DNA): TGCGCCAGCAGCTTTCATGGAGAGGGGGCTGGCGGGGTAGCTTTCTTT.

CDR3 region: CASSLISGSSYEQYF. CDR3 coding DNA: TGTGCCAGCAGTTTAATTTCAGGGTCCTCCTACGAGCAGTACTTC. The genes are TRBV28 and TRBJ2-7; TRBD1 might be the D (5 bases). V lost 2 bases and J lost 0, with 11 bases in between. Germline CDR1 is MDHEN and CDR2 is SYDVKM. The CDR3 runs 15 residues.

The chain uses TRBV30 and TRBJ1-6; 12 bases are a match to TRBD1. Trimming took 0 bases from V and 10 from J; bases not matched to a gene: 4. The CDR3 is made up of 15 amino acids. Germline V gene data show CDR1 as GTSNPN and CDR2 as SVGIG (reference sequence). The CDR3 DNA reads as TGTGCCTGGAGTGTACACGGGACAGGGGGCTCACCCCTCCACTTT. Translating gives CAWSVHGTGGSPLHF.